Following are 30 T cell receptor beta chains from one sample sequenced in a study of T cells in Graves' hyperthyroidism and ophthalmopathy. What was amplified from RNA transcripts were TCR beta CDR3 regions. A set of HTBI primers served as the primers for a first-round RT-PCR of the TCR CDR3. TCRdb reanalysed the multiplex PCR reads using MiXCR and keeps one entry per CDR3 protein. The table includes approximately 600,000 distinct CDR3 sequences, about 20% detected once. The specimen was blood. Receptors were obtained from a man aged 25-45 years with Graves' ophthalmopathy.

This clonotype occurred many times. The genes are TRBV28 and TRBJ1-4, with unresolved D. Trimming pared 6 bases from V and 3 bases from J, leaving 11 bases between. CDR3 length: 14 amino acids. Germline CDR1 and CDR2: MDHEN and SYDVKM. CDR3 in amino acids: CASSFGQPNEKLFF. The CDR3 DNA is TGTGCCAGCAGCTTCGGGCAGCCTAATGAAAAACTGTTTTTT.

The sample holds a few counts of this clonotype. The CDR3 spells CASSLHGDTPLHF. CDR3 bases: TGTGCCAGCAGCTTACACGGGGACACACCCCTCCACTTT. J is TRBJ1-6 and V is TRBV11-2; D is possibly TRBD1 (6 bases). Trimming shortened V by 2 bases and J by 11 bases, and 10 bases separated the two germline ends. The germline V gene encodes CDR1 SGHAT and CDR2 FQNNGV. The CDR3 loop spans 13 amino acids. The full variable domain, completed using reference TRBV11-2 and TRBJ1-6, is EAGVAQSPRYKIIEKRQSVAFWCNPISGHATLYWYQQILGQGPKLLIQFQNNGVVDDSQLPKDRFSAERLKGVDSTLKIQPAKLEDSAVYLCASSLHGDTPLHFGNGTRLTVT.

Ten or more counts support this clonotype. The gene calls are TRBV6-4 and TRBJ1-1; D is uncertain. Trimming stripped 2 bases from V and 1 base from J, with 8 bases between. CDR1 is MRHNA and CDR2 is SNTAGT in the germline V gene. This CDR3 has 14 residues. CDR3 nucleotides: TGTGCCAGCAGTGACCACGACGGGAACACTGAAGCTTTCTTT. Residues: CASSDHDGNTEAFF.

This chain uses TRBV2 with TRBJ2-3; the match to TRBD1 covers 10 bases. After removal of 7 bases from V and 3 bases from J, the junction contained 7 bases not matched to a gene. Germline CDR1 SNHLY, CDR2 FYNNEI. This CDR3 region has 15 residues. For the CDR3, the DNA is TGTGCCAGCATCCCGGGACAGGGGTATACAGATACGCAGTATTTT. Protein product: CASIPGQGYTDTQYF.

The chain joins TRBV28 to TRBJ2-1, with D perhaps TRBD2 (7 bases). The V gene's germline CDR1 is MDHEN and CDR2 SYDVKM. The CDR3 has 14 residues. Trimming took off 4 bases at V and 7 bases at J, with 14 bases between the two ends. CDR3 in amino acids: CASSSWTAGNEQFF. CDR3 coding DNA: TGTGCCAGCAGTTCATGGACAGCGGGGAATGAGCAGTTCTTC.

This clonotype has only a few counts. The chain combines TRBV10-2 with TRBJ2-2; D remains ambiguous. In germline, CDR1 is WSHSY, CDR2 SAAADI. CDR3 length equals 14 residues. Trimming removed 7 bases from V and 0 bases from J, with 9 bases in between. For the CDR3, the DNA is TGCGCCAGCACCGGACCGACGAACACCGGGGAGCTGTTTTTT. Its protein product is CASTGPTNTGELFF.

J is TRBJ1-5 and V is TRBV2, with a tentative D call TRBD1 (6 bases). The CDR3 is 14 residues long. Trimming took 8 bases from V and 8 from J, leaving 19 bases between them. Germline V CDR1 and CDR2: SNHLY, FYNNEI. The CDR3 DNA sequence: TGTGCCAGCCTACAAGGGACATCTGGGGAGCCCCAGCATTTT. Its protein is CASLQGTSGEPQHF.

This clonotype was detected once. V usage is TRBV4-2 and J usage is TRBJ2-7; D perhaps matches TRBD1 (5 bases). This CDR3 has 15 residues. CDR1 is LGHNA, CDR2 YNFKEQ, per germline. V lost 1 base, J lost 0 bases, and 10 bases lay in between. The CDR3 sequence: CASSQAQGNSYEQYF. The CDR3 DNA is TGTGCCAGCAGCCAAGCCCAGGGAAACTCCTACGAGCAGTACTTC.

This chain uses TRBV3-1 with TRBJ1-6; 8 nucleotides match TRBD1. Germline V gives CDR1 LGHDT, CDR2 YNNKEL (reference sequence). J gave up 9 bases and V 5 bases, and 6 bases lay outside the gene matches. The CDR3 runs 14 residues. DNA for the CDR3: TGTGCCAGCAGCGGACAGGGCCGGATTTCACCCCTCCACTTT. Protein sequence: CASSGQGRISPLHF.

The chain combines TRBV15 with TRBJ2-6; tentative D call: TRBD1 (6 bases). Germline V gene sequence: CDR1 LNHNV, CDR2 YYDKDF (reference sequence). V was pared by 7 bases and J by 0 bases, with 10 bases between. CDR3 length: 15 residues. CDR3 in DNA: TGTGCCACCAACATAGGGGGCTCTGGGGCCAACGTCCTGACTTTC. Protein: CATNIGGSGANVLTF.

The chain joins TRBV24-1 to TRBJ2-2, with 8 bases fitting TRBD1. Per germline, CDR1 KGHDR and CDR2 SFDVKD. J was trimmed by 3 bases and V by 5 bases; bases with no gene match: 4. This CDR3 spans 15 amino acids. In DNA, the CDR3 is TGTGCCACCAGTGGCAGGGGGCTGGACACCGGGGAGCTGTTTTTT. Residues: CATSGRGLDTGELFF.

This clonotype appeared many times. This chain uses TRBV3-1 with TRBJ1-5, with D uncertain. Germline V gene sequence: CDR1 LGHDT, CDR2 YNNKEL (reference sequence). Trimming pared 0 bases from V and 7 bases from J, leaving 13 bases between. CDR3 size: 15 residues. The CDR3 nucleotides are TGTGCCAGCAGCCAAGATACCGGTGCGTGGCAGCCCCAGCATTTT. Amino acids: CASSQDTGAWQPQHF.

Concerning this clonotype: A much larger clone differs from this one at a single base, so this may be a read error. The V gene is TRBV28, the J gene TRBJ2-5; D possibly corresponds to TRBD2 (5 bases). CDR1 is MDHEN and CDR2 is SYDVKM in the germline V gene. The CDR3 is 11 amino acids. CDR3 bases: TGTGCCATTTCGTCCGGGGAGACCCAGTGCTTC. Amino acids: CAISSGETQCF.

This clonotype was seen at least ten times. This sequence joins TRBV11-2 and TRBJ2-5; D is ambiguous. Germline loops: CDR1 SGHAT, CDR2 FQNNGV. The CDR3 loop spans 13 amino acids. Trimming removed 2 bases at V and 5 bases at J, with 9 bases between. The CDR3 DNA reads as TGTGCCAGCAGCTTATTGGGTTCCGAGACCCAGTACTTC. Amino acid sequence: CASSLLGSETQYF.

This clonotype appeared a few times. One junction end disagrees with the germline gene, perhaps due to a read error. The chain has TRBV29-1 and TRBJ2-1; TRBD2 agrees at 16 bases. From germline, CDR1 is SQVTM and CDR2 ANQGSEA. CDR3 length equals 15 residues. The CDR3 sequence: CSGGGTSGRANEQLF. CDR3 DNA sequence: TGCAGCGGAGGGGGGACTAGCGGGAGGGCCAATGAGCAGCTCTTC.

V is TRBV5-1 and J is TRBJ2-2, with 9 bases that match TRBD2. J lost 3 bases, V lost 4 bases, and 4 bases had no gene match. This CDR3 contains 15 residues. From germline, CDR1 is SGHRS and CDR2 YFSETQ. CDR3 protein: CASSRAGGHTGELFF. The CDR3 DNA reads TGCGCCAGCAGCCGAGCGGGAGGTCACACCGGGGAGCTGTTTTTT.

Only one count was recorded for this clonotype. The gene calls are TRBV6-2 or TRBV6-3 and TRBJ2-7; TRBD1 or TRBD2 may be the D gene (5 bases each). V dropped 5 bases and J dropped 6 bases, with 14 bases sitting between them. From germline, CDR1 is MNHEY and CDR2 SVGEGT. The CDR3 runs to 13 residues. The CDR3 here is CASSPRELSEQYF. CDR3 in DNA: TGTGCCAGCAGTCCCAGGGAGCTCAGCGAGCAGTACTTC.

The rearrangement uses TRBV6-2 or TRBV6-3 and TRBJ1-5; D unresolved. CDR3 size: 15 residues. V was cut by 6 bases and J by 3 bases, with 15 bases left in between. Germline CDR1 MNHEY, CDR2 SVGEGT. The CDR3 coding sequence is TGTGCCAGCAGGGTGAGGCCGGGGAACAATCAGCCCCAGCATTTT. This sequence encodes CASRVRPGNNQPQHF.

J is TRBJ1-5 and V is TRBV15; 7 bases line up with TRBD1. This CDR3 contains 14 residues. V lost 4 bases, J lost 4 bases, and 4 bases stayed unmatched. Germline CDR1 reads LNHNV; CDR2 reads YYDKDF (reference sequence). This CDR3 is CATSTRGSNQPQHF. Here the CDR3 DNA reads TGTGCCACCAGCACCAGGGGGTCGAATCAGCCCCAGCATTTT.

The chain employs TRBV6-1 and TRBJ2-5; D is possibly TRBD1 or TRBD2 (5 bases each). V was trimmed by 7 bases and J by 5 bases, leaving 20 bases between them. The length of the CDR3 is 15 residues. Germline V lookup: CDR1 MNHNS, CDR2 SASEGT. The CDR3 protein is CASTGHERRGETQYF. The DNA of the CDR3 is TGTGCCAGCACAGGGCACGAGCGGAGAGGGGAGACCCAGTACTTC.

This clonotype was seen more than once but under ten times. CDR3 region: CASSPGAELNTEAFF. DNA of the CDR3: TGTGCCAGCAGCCCGGGGGCGGAGCTGAACACTGAAGCTTTCTTT. This chain joins TRBV6-1 and TRBJ1-1, with D perhaps matching TRBD1 (6 bases). The germline V gene has CDR1 MNHNS and CDR2 SASEGT. The CDR3 runs 15 residues. V shed 6 bases and J shed 0 bases, with 14 bases lying between them.

V gene TRBV18 combines with J gene TRBJ2-4; the D gene could be TRBD1 or TRBD2 (5 bases each). V gave up 5 bases and J gave up 5 bases, with 13 bases separating them. Germline CDR1 reads KGHSH; CDR2 reads LQKENI. This CDR3 has 14 amino acids. CDR3 loop: CASSATVGENIQYF. CDR3 in DNA: TGTGCCAGCTCAGCCACTGTGGGGGAAAACATTCAGTACTTC.

This clonotype was observed a few times. The rearrangement uses TRBV11-1 and TRBJ2-6; D perhaps matches TRBD1 (6 bases). Germline V CDR1 and CDR2: SGHAT, FQDESV (reference sequence). Deletions cut 2 bases from V and 5 bases from J, with 10 bases between. This CDR3 is 15 amino acids long. The CDR3 reads CASSLRQVRANVLTF. The CDR3, as DNA: TGTGCCAGCAGCTTAAGACAGGTCCGGGCCAACGTCCTGACTTTC.

This clonotype was found many times. V is TRBV5-1 and J is TRBJ1-1; TRBD1 agrees at 9 bases. From germline, CDR1 is SGHRS and CDR2 YFSETQ. V was pared by 0 bases and J by 1 base, with 7 bases of the junction left unmatched. CDR3 size: 17 residues. The CDR3 DNA follows: TGCGCCAGCAGCTTGGCCGGGACAGGGCCCCCGAACACTGAAGCTTTCTTT. Translation: CASSLAGTGPPNTEAFF.

This clonotype was detected only a few times. The V and J genes are TRBV5-1 and TRBJ2-1; D possibly uses TRBD1 or TRBD2 (5 bases each). Deletions cut 0 bases from V and 9 bases from J, with 10 bases between. The CDR3 totals 13 residues. Germline CDR1 reads SGHRS; CDR2 reads YFSETQ. The DNA of the CDR3 is TGCGCCAGCAGCTTGGCCGGGGACGGTGAGCAGTTCTTC. Amino acid sequence: CASSLAGDGEQFF.

For this clonotype: Sequence at one end of the junction differs from germline and may be a read error. This sequence joins TRBV28 and TRBJ2-2, with a tentative D call TRBD2 (6 bases). Germline assignment: CDR1 MDHEN and CDR2 SYDVKM. The CDR3 covers 15 residues. The CDR3 DNA reads TGTGCCAGCAGTTTCGCAGGAACGAACACCGGGGGGCTGTTTTTT. It codes for CASSFAGTNTGGLFF.

This clonotype was counted only a few times. The chain combines TRBV7-8 with TRBJ2-1; 15 nucleotides agree with TRBD2. Germline trimming cut 5 bases from V and 9 bases from J; bases unmatched to any gene: 8. Germline CDR1 SGHVS, CDR2 FQNEAQ. There are 16 residues in the CDR3. CDR3 protein: CASSSPGTSGRSEQFF. The CDR3 DNA follows: TGTGCCAGCAGCAGCCCCGGGACTAGCGGGAGGAGTGAGCAGTTCTTC.

The chain is built from TRBV9 and TRBJ1-4, with 9 bases that match TRBD1. The CDR3 has 15 amino acids. Germline trimming cut 4 bases from V and 8 bases from J; bases unmatched to any gene: 9. The germline gives CDR1 SGDLS, CDR2 YYNGEE. The CDR3 DNA reads as TGTGCCAGCAGCCCGAGCGGGACAGGGCCAGAAAAACTGTTTTTT. Its protein product is CASSPSGTGPEKLFF.

On this clonotype: At one end the junction does not follow the germline gene, possibly because of a read error. V gene TRBV12-3 or TRBV12-4 combines with J gene TRBJ1-1; D unresolved. This CDR3 has 13 amino acids. The CDR3 region is CASSLNLNTEASF. In DNA, the CDR3 is TGTGCCAGCAGTTTAAACCTGAACACTGAAGCTTCCTTT.

This clonotype has more than one count but fewer than ten. The chain links TRBV2 to TRBJ2-7; D may be TRBD1 (6 bases). V was clipped by 6 bases and J by 2 bases, with 17 bases between them. Looked up from germline, CDR1 is SNHLY and CDR2 is FYNNEI. This CDR3 is built from 15 residues. The CDR3 DNA is TGTGCCAGCAGATCCACAGGGTTACGTCCCTACGAGCAGTACTTC. Translation gives CASRSTGLRPYEQYF.